The 17 T cell receptor beta chains reported below all come from one sample, sequenced in a study of identical twins. One entry per CDR3 protein results from TCRdb running MiXCR on the 5' RACE reads. The sample lists around 370,000 distinct CDR3 sequences, roughly 9% seen once, with over 7% in the top ten. The source material was naive T cells sorted from blood. These receptors were taken from a woman aged 50 to 60 in good health.

This clonotype was detected only a few times. The chain joins TRBV12-3 or TRBV12-4 to TRBJ1-1, with D possibly TRBD1 on 6 matching bases. The CDR3 contains 17 residues. Trimming stripped 0 bases from V and 2 bases from J, with 16 bases between. The CDR3 spells CASSLALRWGQNTEAFF. The CDR3 bases are TGTGCCAGCAGTTTAGCGCTGCGTTGGGGACAAAACACTGAAGCTTTCTTT.

This clonotype was counted a few times. The CDR3 DNA sequence: TGCGCCAGCAGCTTTACCCCCGGCTACGAGCAGTACGTC. Translated, it gives CASSFTPGYEQYV. The V gene is TRBV4-1, the J gene TRBJ2-7; D is unclear. The CDR3 runs 13 residues. Germline CDR1 reads MGHRA; CDR2 reads YSYEKL. V was pared by 5 bases and J by 3 bases, with 11 bases between.

V usage is TRBV6-1 and J usage is TRBJ1-5, with D hard to call. CDR3 length: 16 residues. Trimming took 5 bases from V and 3 from J, leaving 17 bases between them. The germline V gene encodes CDR1 MNHNS and CDR2 SASEGT. The CDR3 coding sequence is TGTGCCAGCAGTAGTGGAGTAAATGCGATCAATCAGCCCCAGCATTTT. It is translated as CASSSGVNAINQPQHF.

A few counts support this clonotype. CDR3 bases: TGTGCCAGCAGCTCACCATCGGACAGGATAACTTTCTTT. Translation gives CASSSPSDRITFF. The chain combines TRBV7-9 with TRBJ1-1; 7 bases map to TRBD1. CDR3 length equals 13 residues. Per the germline V gene, CDR1 is SEHNR and CDR2 is FQNEAQ (reference sequence). The V gene end was trimmed by 4 bases and the J gene end by 12 bases; junction bases not matched to a gene: 11. The full variable domain, its missing parts supplied by reference TRBV7-9 and TRBJ1-1, is DTGVSQNPRHKITKRGQNVTFRCDPISEHNRLYWYRQTLGQGPEFLTYFQNEAQLEKSRLLSDRFSAERPKGSFSTLEIQRTEQGDSAMYLCASSSPSDRITFFGQGTRLTVV.

This clonotype was recorded a few times. The chain uses TRBV29-1 and TRBJ2-1; D may be TRBD2 (5 bases). CDR3 length equals 12 residues. In germline, CDR1 is SQVTM, CDR2 ANQGSEA. The V and J ends lost 6 bases and 9 bases respectively, with 15 bases between them. In DNA form, the CDR3 reads TGCAGCGTGGCGGGTCCCCCAGGTGAGCAGTTCTTC. It is translated as CSVAGPPGEQFF.

There are a few counts of this clonotype. V usage is TRBV9 and J usage is TRBJ2-3; D gene ambiguous. The length of the CDR3 is 14 residues. Per the germline V gene, CDR1 is SGDLS and CDR2 is YYNGEE. V lost 0 bases and J lost 0, with 5 bases in between. CDR3 DNA: TGTGCCAGCAGCGTAGTAGATAGCACAGATACGCAGTATTTT. Translation gives CASSVVDSTDTQYF.

There are a few counts of this clonotype. J is TRBJ2-3 and V is TRBV14; D gene unclear. Germline V CDR1 and CDR2: SGHDN, FVKESK. V was clipped by 1 base and J by 4 bases, with 27 bases between them. This CDR3 is built from 20 residues. CDR3 residues: CASSQVGRFPLSSGADTQYF. In nucleotides, the CDR3 is TGTGCCAGCAGCCAAGTGGGAAGGTTCCCCCTTTCTTCAGGCGCAGATACGCAGTATTTT.

The genes are TRBV12-5 and TRBJ2-5; no clear D. Trimming removed 1 base at V and 5 bases at J, with 8 bases between. The CDR3 has 13 residues. Germline V CDR1 and CDR2: LGHNT, FRNRAP. Written as DNA, the CDR3 is TGTGCTAGTGGTTTGGGGCCCCCGGAGACCCAGTACTTC. Residues: CASGLGPPETQYF.

This chain joins TRBV12-3 or TRBV12-4 and TRBJ1-1; tentative D call: TRBD1 (5 bases). With 0 bases removed from V and 5 bases from J, the gap between germline ends came to 10 bases. The CDR3 extends over 14 amino acids. The CDR3 DNA is TGTGCCAGCAGTTTAGCGCAAGGGGTGACTGAAGCTTTCTTT. Protein: CASSLAQGVTEAFF.

The table lists this clonotype with many counts. The chain couples TRBV29-1 to TRBJ1-1; D unclear. The V end lost 7 bases, the J end lost 0 bases, and 3 bases lay between the germline ends. In germline, CDR1 is SQVTM, CDR2 ANQGSEA. The CDR3 loop spans 10 amino acids. The DNA for the CDR3 is TGCAGCGCAATGAACACTGAAGCTTTCTTT. Translated: CSAMNTEAFF.

This clonotype was detected only once. The V gene is TRBV2, the J gene TRBJ2-1; D possibly uses TRBD1 or TRBD2 (6 bases each). The germline V gene has CDR1 SNHLY and CDR2 FYNNEI. The CDR3 covers 14 residues. Trimming took 8 bases from V and 4 from J, leaving 15 bases between them. For the CDR3, the DNA is TGTGCCAGCGGGACACGGGAGTGGTACAATGAGCAGTTCTTC. Its protein is CASGTREWYNEQFF.

This clonotype was counted at least ten times. In DNA form, the CDR3 reads TGTGCCAGCAGCTTAGGGATGAACAATGAGCAGTTCTTC. Translation: CASSLGMNNEQFF. The chain recombines TRBV7-2 with TRBJ2-1; D is ambiguous. The CDR3 is made up of 13 amino acids. In germline, CDR1 is SGHTA, CDR2 FQGNSA. V was trimmed by 1 base and J by 5 bases, leaving 6 bases between them. The full variable domain, rest sourced from reference TRBV7-2 and TRBJ2-1, is GAGVSQSPSNKVTEKGKDVELRCDPISGHTALYWYRQSLGQGLEFLIYFQGNSAPDKSGLPSDRFSAERTGGSVSTLTIQRTQQEDSAVYLCASSLGMNNEQFFGPGTRLTVL.

The sample holds many counts of this clonotype. The chain links TRBV12-3 or TRBV12-4 to TRBJ1-1; tentatively, D is TRBD1 (6 bases). The V gene lost 5 bases and the J gene lost 4 bases, with 20 bases spanning the gap. The CDR3 consists of 16 residues. CDR3 amino acids: CASSPGTPGRGTEAFF. In DNA, the CDR3 is TGTGCCAGCAGTCCCGGGACACCCGGACGTGGCACTGAAGCTTTCTTT.

This clonotype was counted ten times or more. The gene calls are TRBV29-1 and TRBJ1-1; D is ambiguous. The CDR3 is made up of 12 amino acids. Germline loops: CDR1 SQVTM, CDR2 ANQGSEA. The V end was cut by 2 bases, the J end by 1 base, with 5 bases between. This CDR3 reads CSVETQNTEAFF. The CDR3 region has the DNA TGCAGCGTTGAAACACAGAACACTGAAGCTTTCTTT.

This clonotype was counted only a few times. CDR3 sequence: CASSNPGQAEAFF. CDR3 DNA sequence: TGTGCCAGCAGCAATCCCGGACAGGCTGAAGCTTTCTTT. The chain has TRBV7-6 and TRBJ1-1, with TRBD1 matching 7 bases. Losses at the gene ends were 5 bases for V and 6 bases for J; bases not matched to a gene: 6. This CDR3 spans 13 amino acids. The V gene's germline CDR1 is SGHVS and CDR2 FNYEAQ.

This chain connects TRBV7-9 to TRBJ2-3; TRBD1 matches at 7 bases. The CDR3 contains 17 residues. CDR1 is SEHNR, CDR2 FQNEAQ, per germline (reference sequence). Germline trimming cut 1 base from V and 6 bases from J; bases unmatched to any gene: 13. The CDR3 sequence is CASSLGGLGTAVDTQYF. The CDR3 region has the DNA TGTGCCAGCAGCTTAGGAGGGTTAGGGACAGCCGTGGATACGCAGTATTTT. Full variable domain (outside the CDR3, taken from reference TRBV7-9 and TRBJ2-3): DTGVSQNPRHKITKRGQNVTFRCDPISEHNRLYWYRQTLGQGPEFLTYFQNEAQLEKSRLLSDRFSAERPKGSFSTLEIQRTEQGDSAMYLCASSLGGLGTAVDTQYFGPGTRLTVL.

This clonotype was detected many times. The CDR3 is CSVPRRELDTQYF. Written as DNA, the CDR3 is TGCAGCGTTCCACGACGGGAACTCGATACGCAGTATTTT. The chain carries TRBV29-1 and TRBJ2-3; a weak D match, TRBD2 (5 bases). The germline CDR1 and CDR2 sequences are SQVTM and ANQGSEA. Trimming removed 5 bases at V and 6 bases at J, with 15 bases between. The length of the CDR3 is 13 residues.